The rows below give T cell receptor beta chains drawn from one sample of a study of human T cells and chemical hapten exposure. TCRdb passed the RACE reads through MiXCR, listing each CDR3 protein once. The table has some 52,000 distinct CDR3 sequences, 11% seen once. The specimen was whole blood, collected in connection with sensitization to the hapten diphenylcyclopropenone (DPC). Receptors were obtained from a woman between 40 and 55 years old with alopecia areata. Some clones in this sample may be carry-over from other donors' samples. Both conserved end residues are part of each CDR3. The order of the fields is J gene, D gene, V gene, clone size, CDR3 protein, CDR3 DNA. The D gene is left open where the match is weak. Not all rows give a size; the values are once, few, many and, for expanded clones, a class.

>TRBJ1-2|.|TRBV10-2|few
CASSESSRQAYGYTF
TGCGCCAGCAGTGAGTCGTCAAGGCAGGCCTATGGCTACACCTTC
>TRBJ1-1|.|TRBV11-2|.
CASSFDPNTEAFF
TGTGCCAGCAGCTTCGACCCGAACACTGAAGCTTTCTTT
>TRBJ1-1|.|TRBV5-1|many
CASSLGPRAGYTEAFF
TGCGCCAGCAGCTTGGGACCAAGGGCGGGTTACACTGAAGCTTTCTTT
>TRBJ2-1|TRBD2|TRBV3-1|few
CASSPAGANEQFF
TGTGCCAGCAGCCCCGCGGGAGCCAATGAGCAGTTCTTC
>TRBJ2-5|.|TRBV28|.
CASSLVGRFQETQYF
TGTGCCAGCTCCCTGGTGGGCAGGTTCCAAGAGACCCAGTACTTC
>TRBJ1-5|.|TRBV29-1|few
CSVGRAQNQPQHF
TGCAGCGTTGGCCGGGCGCAAAATCAGCCCCAGCATTTT
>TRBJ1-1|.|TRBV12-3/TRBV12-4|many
CASSLRSPGAEAFF
TGTGCCAGCAGTTTGAGGTCTCCAGGGGCTGAAGCTTTCTTT
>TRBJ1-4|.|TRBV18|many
CASSPLTATNEKLFF
TGTGCCAGCTCACCCCTGACGGCAACTAATGAAAAACTGTTTTTT
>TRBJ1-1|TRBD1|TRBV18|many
CASSPRTGTNTEAFF
TGTGCCAGCTCACCCCGGACAGGGACGAACACTGAAGCTTTCTTT
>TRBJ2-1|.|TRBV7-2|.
CASSLVSPGPNEQFF
TGTGCCAGCAGCTTAGTATCCCCAGGGCCCAATGAGCAGTTCTTC
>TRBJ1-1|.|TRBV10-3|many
CAISAVKGSRVGGEAFF
TGTGCCATCAGTGCCGTCAAGGGATCGAGGGTCGGAGGAGAAGCTTTCTTT
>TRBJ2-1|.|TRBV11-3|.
CASSLEGRPGDEQFF
TGTGCCAGCAGCTTAGAGGGGCGGCCGGGGGATGAGCAGTTCTTC
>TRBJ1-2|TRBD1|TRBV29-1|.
CSVERGQSYGYTF
TGCAGCGTTGAAAGGGGACAGAGCTATGGCTACACCTTC
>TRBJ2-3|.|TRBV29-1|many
CSVGTASSTDTQYF
TGCAGCGTTGGGACCGCGTCTAGCACAGATACGCAGTATTTT
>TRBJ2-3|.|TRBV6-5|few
CASNPSIAGTDTQYF
TGTGCCAGCAACCCCTCTATAGCGGGCACAGATACGCAGTATTTT
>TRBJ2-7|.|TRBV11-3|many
CASSPGAYEQYF
TGTGCCAGCAGCCCCGGGGCCTACGAGCAGTACTTC
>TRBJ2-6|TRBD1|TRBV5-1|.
CASSPGQGLSSGANVLTF
TGCGCCAGCAGCCCCGGACAGGGTCTAAGCTCTGGGGCCAACGTCCTGACTTTC
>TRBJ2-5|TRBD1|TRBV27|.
CASSSYPKDRFKETQYF
TGTGCCAGCAGCAGCTATCCTAAGGACAGGTTTAAAGAGACCCAGTACTTC
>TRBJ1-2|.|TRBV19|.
CASSIEGNDYGYTF
TGTGCCAGTAGTATCGAGGGCAACGACTATGGCTACACCTTC
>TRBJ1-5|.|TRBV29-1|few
CSVAHGANQPQHF
TGCAGCGTTGCCCACGGGGCAAATCAGCCCCAGCATTTT
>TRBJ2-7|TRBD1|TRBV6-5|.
CASSKGQGFRYEQYF
TGTGCCAGCAGCAAAGGACAGGGTTTTAGGTACGAGCAGTACTTC
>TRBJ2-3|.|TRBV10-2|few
CASSGPSTDTQYF
TGCGCCAGCTCGGGACCAAGCACAGATACGCAGTATTTT
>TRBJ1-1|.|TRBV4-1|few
CASSQRIRGGAEAFF
TGCGCCAGCAGCCAAAGAATCAGGGGAGGGGCTGAAGCTTTCTTT
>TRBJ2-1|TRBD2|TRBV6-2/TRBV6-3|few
CASSYGTSLDEQFF
TGTGCCAGCAGTTACGGGACTAGTCTCGATGAGCAGTTCTTC
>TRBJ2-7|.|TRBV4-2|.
CASSQRSGAYEQYF
TGTGCCAGCAGCCAACGGTCGGGGGCCTACGAGCAGTACTTC
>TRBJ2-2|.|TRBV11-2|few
CASSLNPGTPGELFF
TGTGCCAGCAGCCTAAACCCGGGGACTCCGGGGGAGCTGTTTTTT
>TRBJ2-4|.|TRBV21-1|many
CASSSRDSQTLPKPKIAKNIQYF
TGTGCCAGCAGCTCCCGGGACAGTCAAACCCTCCCCAAACCCAAGATAGCCAAAAACATTCAGTACTTC